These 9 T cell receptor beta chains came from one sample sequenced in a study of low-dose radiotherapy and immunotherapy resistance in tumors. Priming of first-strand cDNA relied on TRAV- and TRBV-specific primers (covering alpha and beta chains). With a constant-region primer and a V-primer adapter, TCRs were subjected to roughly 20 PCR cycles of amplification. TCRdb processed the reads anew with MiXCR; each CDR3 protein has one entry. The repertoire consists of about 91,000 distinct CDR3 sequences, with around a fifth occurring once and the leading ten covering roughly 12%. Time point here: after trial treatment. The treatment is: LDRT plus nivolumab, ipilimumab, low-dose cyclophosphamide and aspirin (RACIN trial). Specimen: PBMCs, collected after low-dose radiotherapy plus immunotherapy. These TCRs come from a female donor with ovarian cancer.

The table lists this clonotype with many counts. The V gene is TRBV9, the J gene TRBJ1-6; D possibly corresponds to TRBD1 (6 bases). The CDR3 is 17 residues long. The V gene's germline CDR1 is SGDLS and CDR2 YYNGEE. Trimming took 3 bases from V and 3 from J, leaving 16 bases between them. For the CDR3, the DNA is TGTGCCAGCAGCGCAGTCCGGGACACTAACTATAATTCACCCCTCCACTTT. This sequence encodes CASSAVRDTNYNSPLHF.

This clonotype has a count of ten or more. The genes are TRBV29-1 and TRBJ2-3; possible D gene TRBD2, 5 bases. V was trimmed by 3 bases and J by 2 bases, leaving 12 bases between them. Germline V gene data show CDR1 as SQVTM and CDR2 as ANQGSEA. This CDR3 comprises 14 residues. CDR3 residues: CSVEGAVFTDTQYF. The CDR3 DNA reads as TGCAGCGTTGAGGGAGCGGTATTCACAGATACGCAGTATTTT.

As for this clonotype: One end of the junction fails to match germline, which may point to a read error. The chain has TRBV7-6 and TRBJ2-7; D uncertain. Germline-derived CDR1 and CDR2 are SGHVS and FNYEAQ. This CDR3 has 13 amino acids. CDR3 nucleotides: TGTGCTAGCAGCTTGCCTAGACTCTACGAGCAGTACTTC. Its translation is CASSLPRLYEQYF. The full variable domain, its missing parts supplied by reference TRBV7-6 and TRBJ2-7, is GAGVSQSPRYKVTKRGQDVALRCDPISGHVSLYWYRQALGQGPEFLTYFNYEAQQDKSGLPNDRFSAERPEGSISTLTIQRTEQRDSAMYRCASSLPRLYEQYFGPGTRLTVT.

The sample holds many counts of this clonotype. The CDR3 sequence: CASSYYAGELFF. The CDR3 region has the DNA TGTGCCAGCAGTTACTATGCCGGGGAGCTGTTTTTT. V and J are TRBV6-6 and TRBJ2-2; D remains unclear. The germline CDR1 and CDR2 sequences are MNHNY and SVGAGI (reference sequence). Trimming took 1 base from V and 6 from J, leaving 3 bases between them. The CDR3 totals 12 residues.

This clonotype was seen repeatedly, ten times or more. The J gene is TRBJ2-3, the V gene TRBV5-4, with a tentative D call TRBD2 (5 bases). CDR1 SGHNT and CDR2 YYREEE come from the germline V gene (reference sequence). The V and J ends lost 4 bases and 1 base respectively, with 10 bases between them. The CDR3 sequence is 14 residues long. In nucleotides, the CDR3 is TGTGCCAGCAGCCAAGCGGATCGCACAGATACGCAGTATTTT. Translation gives CASSQADRTDTQYF. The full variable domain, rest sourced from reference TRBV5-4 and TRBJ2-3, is ETGVTQSPTHLIKTRGQQVTLRCSSQSGHNTVSWYQQALGQGPQFIFQYYREEENGRGNFPPRFSGLQFPNYSSELNVNALELDDSALYLCASSQADRTDTQYFGPGTRLTVL.

This CDR3 reads CASSDSAGSSNQPQHF. For the CDR3, the DNA is TGTGCCAGCAGCGATAGTGCAGGGAGCAGCAATCAGCCCCAGCATTTT. The gene calls are TRBV6-1 and TRBJ1-5; D is perhaps TRBD1 (5 bases). V was trimmed by 6 bases and J by 1 base, leaving 16 bases between them. The CDR3 has 16 amino acids. Germline V lookup: CDR1 MNHNS, CDR2 SASEGT.

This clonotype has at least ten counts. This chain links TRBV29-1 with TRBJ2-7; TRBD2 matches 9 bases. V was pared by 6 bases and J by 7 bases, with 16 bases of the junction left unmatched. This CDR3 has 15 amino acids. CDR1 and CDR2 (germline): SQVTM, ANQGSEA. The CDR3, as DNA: TGCAGCGTCATACCGATAGCGGGAGTCGGATCGGAGCAGTACTTC. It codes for CSVIPIAGVGSEQYF.

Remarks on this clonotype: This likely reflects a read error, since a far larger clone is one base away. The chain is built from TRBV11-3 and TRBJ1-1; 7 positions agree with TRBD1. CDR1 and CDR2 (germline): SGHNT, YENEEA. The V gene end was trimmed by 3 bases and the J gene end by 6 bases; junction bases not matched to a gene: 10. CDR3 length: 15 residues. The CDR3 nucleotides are TGTGCCAGCAGCTTTGTGGCACGGGACAGCGCTGAAGCTTTCTTT. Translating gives CASSFVARDSAEAFF.

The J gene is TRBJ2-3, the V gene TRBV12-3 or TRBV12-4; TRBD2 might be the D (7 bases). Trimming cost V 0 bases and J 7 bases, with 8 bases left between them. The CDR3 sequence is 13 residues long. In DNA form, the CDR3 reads TGTGCCAGCAGTTTAGCGGGGGGGCATACGCAGTATTTT. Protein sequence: CASSLAGGHTQYF.